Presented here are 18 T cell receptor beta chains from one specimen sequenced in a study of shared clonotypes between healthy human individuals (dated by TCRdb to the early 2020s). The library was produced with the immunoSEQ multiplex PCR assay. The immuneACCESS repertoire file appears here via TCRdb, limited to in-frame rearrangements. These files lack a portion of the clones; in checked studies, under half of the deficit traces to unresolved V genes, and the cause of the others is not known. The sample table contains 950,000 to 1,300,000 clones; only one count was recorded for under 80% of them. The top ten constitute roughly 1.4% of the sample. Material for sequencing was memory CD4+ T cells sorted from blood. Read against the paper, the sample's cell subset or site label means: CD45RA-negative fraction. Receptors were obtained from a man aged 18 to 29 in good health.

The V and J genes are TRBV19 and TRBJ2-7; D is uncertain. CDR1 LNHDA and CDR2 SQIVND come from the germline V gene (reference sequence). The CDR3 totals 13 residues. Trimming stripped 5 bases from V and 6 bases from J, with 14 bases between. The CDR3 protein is CASSGWSSGEQYF. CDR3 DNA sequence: TGTGCCAGTAGTGGCTGGTCGTCGGGCGAGCAGTACTTC.

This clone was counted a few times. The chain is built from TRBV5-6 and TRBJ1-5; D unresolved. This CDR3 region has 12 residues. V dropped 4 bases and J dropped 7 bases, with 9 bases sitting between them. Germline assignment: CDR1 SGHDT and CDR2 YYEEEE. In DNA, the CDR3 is TGTGCCAGCAGCCTCAGAGGGCAGCCCCAGCATTTT. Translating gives CASSLRGQPQHF.

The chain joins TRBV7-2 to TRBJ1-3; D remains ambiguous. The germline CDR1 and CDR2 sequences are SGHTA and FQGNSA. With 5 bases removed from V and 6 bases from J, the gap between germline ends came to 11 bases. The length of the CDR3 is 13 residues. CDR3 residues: CASSTAPLNTIYF. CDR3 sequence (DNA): TGTGCCAGCAGCACCGCTCCTTTAAACACCATATATTTT.

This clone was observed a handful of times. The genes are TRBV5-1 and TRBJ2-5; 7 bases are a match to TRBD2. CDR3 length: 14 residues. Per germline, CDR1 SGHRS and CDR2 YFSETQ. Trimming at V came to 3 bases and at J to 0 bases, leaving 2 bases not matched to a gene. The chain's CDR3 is CASSYGLDQETQYF. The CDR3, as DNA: TGCGCCAGCAGCTACGGACTAGACCAAGAGACCCAGTACTTC.

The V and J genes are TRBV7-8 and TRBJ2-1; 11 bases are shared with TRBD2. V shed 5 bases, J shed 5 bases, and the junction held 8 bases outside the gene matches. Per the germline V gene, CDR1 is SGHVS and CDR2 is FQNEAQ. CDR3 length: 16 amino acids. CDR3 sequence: CASSRPGLAADNEQFF. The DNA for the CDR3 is TGTGCCAGCAGCCGTCCGGGACTAGCGGCCGACAATGAGCAGTTCTTC.

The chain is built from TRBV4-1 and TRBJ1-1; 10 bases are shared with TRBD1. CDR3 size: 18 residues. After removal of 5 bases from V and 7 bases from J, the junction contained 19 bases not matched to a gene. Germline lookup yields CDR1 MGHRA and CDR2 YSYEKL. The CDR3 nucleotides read TGCGCCAGCAGCGGAACCCGGACAGGGGGAATTAGGGACGGTGAAGCTTTCTTT. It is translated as CASSGTRTGGIRDGEAFF.

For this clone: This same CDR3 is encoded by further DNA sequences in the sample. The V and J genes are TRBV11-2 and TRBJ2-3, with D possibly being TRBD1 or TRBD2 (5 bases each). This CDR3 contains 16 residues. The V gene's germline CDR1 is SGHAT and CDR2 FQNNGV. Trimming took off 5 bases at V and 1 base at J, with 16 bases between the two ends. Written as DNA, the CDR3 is TGTGCCAGCAGCCTGAGGGGCCCGACTGGCACAGATACGCAGTATTTT. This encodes CASSLRGPTGTDTQYF.

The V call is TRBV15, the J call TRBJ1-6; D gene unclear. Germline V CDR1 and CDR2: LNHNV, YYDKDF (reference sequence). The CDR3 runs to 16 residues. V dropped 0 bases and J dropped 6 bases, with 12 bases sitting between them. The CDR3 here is CATSRDIGKINSPLHF. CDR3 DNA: TGTGCCACCAGCAGAGATATAGGGAAGATTAATTCACCCCTCCACTTT.

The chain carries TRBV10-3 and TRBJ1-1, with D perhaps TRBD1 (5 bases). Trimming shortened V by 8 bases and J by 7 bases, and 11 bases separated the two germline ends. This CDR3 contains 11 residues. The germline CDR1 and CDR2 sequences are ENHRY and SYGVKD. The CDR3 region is CAIVQGNEAFF. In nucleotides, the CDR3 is TGTGCCATCGTCCAGGGTAATGAAGCTTTCTTT.

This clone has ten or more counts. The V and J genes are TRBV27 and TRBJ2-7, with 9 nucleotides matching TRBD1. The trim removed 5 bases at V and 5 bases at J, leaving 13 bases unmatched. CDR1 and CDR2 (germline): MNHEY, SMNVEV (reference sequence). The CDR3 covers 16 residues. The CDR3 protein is CASSPTRGTGFHEQYF. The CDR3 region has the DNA TGTGCCAGCAGTCCTACCCGTGGGACAGGGTTCCACGAGCAGTACTTC.

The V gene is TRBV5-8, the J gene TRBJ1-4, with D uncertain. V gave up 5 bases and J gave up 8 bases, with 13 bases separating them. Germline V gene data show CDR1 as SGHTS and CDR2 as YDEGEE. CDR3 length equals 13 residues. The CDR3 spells CASRRDLREKLFF. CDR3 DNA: TGTGCCAGCAGGAGGGATCTAAGGGAAAAACTGTTTTTT.

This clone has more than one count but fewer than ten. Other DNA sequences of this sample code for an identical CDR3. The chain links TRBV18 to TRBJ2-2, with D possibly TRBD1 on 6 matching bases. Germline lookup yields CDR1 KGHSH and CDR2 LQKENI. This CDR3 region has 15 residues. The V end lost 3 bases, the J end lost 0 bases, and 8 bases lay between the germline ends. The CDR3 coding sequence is TGTGCCAGCTCACCCGGGACACCGAACACCGGGGAGCTGTTTTTT. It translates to CASSPGTPNTGELFF.

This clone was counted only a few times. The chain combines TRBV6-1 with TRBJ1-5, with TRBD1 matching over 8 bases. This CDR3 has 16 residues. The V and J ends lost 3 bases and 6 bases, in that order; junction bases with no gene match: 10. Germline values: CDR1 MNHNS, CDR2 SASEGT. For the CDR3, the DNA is TGTGCCAGCAGTGACCCCCCCAGGGGGCAGAGTCAGCCCCAGCATTTT. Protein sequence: CASSDPPRGQSQPQHF.

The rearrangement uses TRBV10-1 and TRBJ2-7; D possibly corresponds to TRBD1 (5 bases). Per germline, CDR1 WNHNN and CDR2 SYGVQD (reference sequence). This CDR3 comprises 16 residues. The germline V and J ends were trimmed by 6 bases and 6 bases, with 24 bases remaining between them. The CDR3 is CASSPIGQTARAEQYF. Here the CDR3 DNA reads TGCGCCAGCAGCCCAATCGGACAAACCGCCCGCGCCGAGCAGTACTTC.

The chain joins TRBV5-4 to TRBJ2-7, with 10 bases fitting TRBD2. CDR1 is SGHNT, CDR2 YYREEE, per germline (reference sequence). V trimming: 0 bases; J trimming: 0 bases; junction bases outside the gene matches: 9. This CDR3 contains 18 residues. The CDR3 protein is CASSLEVAGGRGSYEQYF. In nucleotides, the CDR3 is TGTGCCAGCAGCTTGGAGGTAGCGGGGGGCCGGGGCTCCTACGAGCAGTACTTC.

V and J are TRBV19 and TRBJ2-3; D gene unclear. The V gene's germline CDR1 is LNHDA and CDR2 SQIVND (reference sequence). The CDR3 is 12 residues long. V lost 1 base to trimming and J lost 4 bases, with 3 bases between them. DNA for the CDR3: TGTGCCAGTAGTATAGTTTCAGATACGCAGTATTTT. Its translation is CASSIVSDTQYF.

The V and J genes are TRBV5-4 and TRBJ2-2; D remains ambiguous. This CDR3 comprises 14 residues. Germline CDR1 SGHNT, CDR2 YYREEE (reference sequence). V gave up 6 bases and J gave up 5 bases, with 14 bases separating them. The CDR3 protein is CASKATLDTGELFF. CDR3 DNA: TGTGCCAGCAAAGCGACCCTGGATACCGGGGAGCTGTTTTTT.

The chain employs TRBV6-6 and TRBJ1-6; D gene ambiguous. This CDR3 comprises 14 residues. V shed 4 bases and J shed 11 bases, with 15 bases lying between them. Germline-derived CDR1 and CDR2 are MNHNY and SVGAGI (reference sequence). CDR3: CASSSDGVGTPLHF. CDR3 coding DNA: TGTGCCAGCAGTTCGGACGGGGTTGGGACACCCCTCCACTTT.